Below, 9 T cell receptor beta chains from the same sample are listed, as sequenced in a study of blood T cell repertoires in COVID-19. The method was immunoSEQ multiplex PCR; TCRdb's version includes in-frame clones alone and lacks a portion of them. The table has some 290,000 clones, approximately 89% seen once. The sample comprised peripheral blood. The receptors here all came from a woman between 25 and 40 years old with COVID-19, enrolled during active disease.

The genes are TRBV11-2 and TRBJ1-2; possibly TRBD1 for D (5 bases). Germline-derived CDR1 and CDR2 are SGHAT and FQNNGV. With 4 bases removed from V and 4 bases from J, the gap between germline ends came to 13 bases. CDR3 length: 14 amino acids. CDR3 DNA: TGTGCCAGCAGCTCCTTACAGGCCCTCTATGGCTACACCTTC. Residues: CASSSLQALYGYTF.

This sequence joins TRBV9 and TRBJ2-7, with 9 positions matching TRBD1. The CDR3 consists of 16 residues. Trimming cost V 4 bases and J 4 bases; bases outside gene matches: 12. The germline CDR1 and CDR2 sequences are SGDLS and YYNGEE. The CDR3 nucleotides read TGTGCCAGCAGCCCGTACGCCGGGACAGGGCAATACGAGCAGTACTTC. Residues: CASSPYAGTGQYEQYF.

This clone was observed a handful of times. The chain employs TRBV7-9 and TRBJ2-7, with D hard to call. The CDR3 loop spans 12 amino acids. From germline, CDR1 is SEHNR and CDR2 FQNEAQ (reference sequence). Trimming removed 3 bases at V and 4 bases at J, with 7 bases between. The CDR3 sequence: CASSFYEYEQYF. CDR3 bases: TGTGCCAGCAGCTTTTACGAGTACGAGCAGTACTTC. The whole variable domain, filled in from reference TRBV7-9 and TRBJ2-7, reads DTGVSQNPRHKITKRGQNVTFRCDPISEHNRLYWYRQTLGQGPEFLTYFQNEAQLEKSRLLSDRFSAERPKGSFSTLEIQRTEQGDSAMYLCASSFYEYEQYFGPGTRLTVT.

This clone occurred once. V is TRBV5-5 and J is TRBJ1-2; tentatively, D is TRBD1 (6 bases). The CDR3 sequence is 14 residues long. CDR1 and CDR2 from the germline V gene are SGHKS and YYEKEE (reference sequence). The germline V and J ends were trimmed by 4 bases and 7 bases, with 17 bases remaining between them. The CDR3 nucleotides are TGTGCCAGCAGCGTGGACAGTTTCTCTCTTGGCTACACCTTC. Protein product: CASSVDSFSLGYTF.

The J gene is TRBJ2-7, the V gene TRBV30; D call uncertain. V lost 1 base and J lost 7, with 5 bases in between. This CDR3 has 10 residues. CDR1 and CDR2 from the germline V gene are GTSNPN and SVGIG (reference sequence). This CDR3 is CAWSAREQYF. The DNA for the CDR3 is TGTGCCTGGAGTGCCCGGGAGCAGTACTTC.

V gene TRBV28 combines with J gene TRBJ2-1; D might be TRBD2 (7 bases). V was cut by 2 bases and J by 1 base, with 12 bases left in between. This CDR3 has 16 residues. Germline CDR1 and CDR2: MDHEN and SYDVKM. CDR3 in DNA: TGTGCCAGCAGTTTAGGGGGGGGCCAGTCCTACAATGAGCAGTTCTTC. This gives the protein CASSLGGGQSYNEQFF.

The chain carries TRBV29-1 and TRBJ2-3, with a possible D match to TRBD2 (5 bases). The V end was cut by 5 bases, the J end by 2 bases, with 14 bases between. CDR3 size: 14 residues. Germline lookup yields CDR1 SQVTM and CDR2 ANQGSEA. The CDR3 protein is CSVLTGFNTDTQYF. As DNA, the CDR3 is TGCAGCGTTTTGACGGGGTTCAACACAGATACGCAGTATTTT.

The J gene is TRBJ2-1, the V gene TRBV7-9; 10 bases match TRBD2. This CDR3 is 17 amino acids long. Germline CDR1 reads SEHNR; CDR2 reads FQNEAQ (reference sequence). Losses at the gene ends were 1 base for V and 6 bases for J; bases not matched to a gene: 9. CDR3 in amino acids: CASSLGEASGGGNEQFF. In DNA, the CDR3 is TGTGCCAGCAGCTTAGGAGAGGCTAGCGGGGGTGGCAATGAGCAGTTCTTC.

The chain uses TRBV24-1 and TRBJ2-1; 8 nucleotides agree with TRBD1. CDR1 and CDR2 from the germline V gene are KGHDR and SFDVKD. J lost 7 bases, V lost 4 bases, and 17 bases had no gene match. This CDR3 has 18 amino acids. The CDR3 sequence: CATSDLGTGSASGNEQFF. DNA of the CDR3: TGTGCCACCAGTGACCTGGGGACAGGTTCGGCTTCTGGGAATGAGCAGTTCTTC.